Below, 20 T cell receptor beta chains from the same sample are listed, as sequenced in a study of blood T cell repertoires in COVID-19. This table comes from immunoSEQ multiplex PCR, and its TCRdb copy is limited to in-frame clones, with some not included. The top ten hold less than 4% of the sample, which has roughly 140,000 clones, 80% to 90% seen once. Sequenced input: peripheral blood. The origin of the receptors is a woman aged 55 to 70 with active COVID-19.

CDR3 loop: CASSLDSGRGNTIYF. DNA for the CDR3: TGTGCCAGCAGCTTAGATTCAGGGAGGGGAAACACCATATATTTT. This chain connects TRBV11-2 to TRBJ1-3; D might be TRBD1 (5 bases). V lost 0 bases, J lost 4 bases, and 10 bases lay in between. Germline V CDR1 and CDR2: SGHAT, FQNNGV. The CDR3 sequence is 15 residues long.

The rearrangement uses TRBV4-2 and TRBJ2-5; the D is unclear. This CDR3 spans 16 amino acids. CDR1 LGHNA and CDR2 YNFKEQ come from the germline V gene. Trimming shortened V by 0 bases and J by 0 bases, and 11 bases separated the two germline ends. The CDR3, as DNA: TGTGCCAGCAGCCAAGAATTCACGAGAAACCAAGAGACCCAGTACTTC. This encodes CASSQEFTRNQETQYF.

V and J are TRBV7-3 and TRBJ2-7; 8 bases align to TRBD2. CDR3 length equals 15 residues. After removal of 5 bases from V and 5 bases from J, the junction contained 11 bases not matched to a gene. Germline CDR1 is SGHTA and CDR2 is FQGTGA. CDR3 in amino acids: CASSLSGSRDHEQYF. The CDR3 bases are TGTGCCAGCAGCCTAAGCGGGAGCCGTGATCACGAGCAGTACTTC.

The chain couples TRBV7-8 to TRBJ1-4; possible D gene TRBD1, 5 bases. The germline V and J ends were trimmed by 4 bases and 3 bases, with 12 bases remaining between them. This CDR3 has 15 amino acids. CDR1 is SGHVS, CDR2 FQNEAQ, per germline. Here the CDR3 DNA reads TGTGCCAGCAGCTCCAGGGTGCAAGCTAATGAAAAACTGTTTTTT. Translation gives CASSSRVQANEKLFF.

Worth noting for this clone: An end of the junction does not agree with germline; a read error may underlie this. This chain connects TRBV7-7 to TRBJ2-2, with 9 nucleotides matching TRBD1. This CDR3 is built from 17 residues. The germline gives CDR1 SSHAT, CDR2 FNYEAQ (reference sequence). The CDR3 loop reads CASSPTGQGLNTGELFF. DNA of the CDR3: TGTGCTAGCAGCCCCACAGGACAGGGGCTGAACACCGGGGAGCTGTTTTTT. Drawing the rest from reference TRBV7-7 and TRBJ2-2, the complete variable domain is GAGVSQSPRYKVTKRGQDVTLRCDPISSHATLYWYQQALGQGPEFLTYFNYEAQPDKSGLPSDRFSAERPEGSISTLTIQRTEQRDSAMYRCASSPTGQGLNTGELFFGEGSRLTVL.

The count of this clone is one. V usage is TRBV28 and J usage is TRBJ1-6; D not resolved. The CDR3 is 14 residues long. Trimming removed 5 bases at V and 14 bases at J, with 19 bases between. CDR1 is MDHEN and CDR2 is SYDVKM in the germline V gene. The CDR3 spells CASSLPGVKLALHF. CDR3 DNA sequence: TGTGCCAGCAGTCTGCCCGGGGTGAAGTTGGCCCTCCACTTT.

The chain employs TRBV25-1 and TRBJ2-7; 8 bases fit TRBD1. CDR3 length: 15 amino acids. V lost 4 bases to trimming and J lost 3 bases; unmatched junction nucleotides: 8. Germline V CDR1 and CDR2: MGHDK, SYGVNS. The CDR3 reads CASSATGTGSYEQYF. Here the CDR3 DNA reads TGTGCCAGCAGTGCCACGGGGACAGGCAGCTACGAGCAGTACTTC.

This clone was found a few times. The chain uses TRBV7-3 and TRBJ2-7; perhaps TRBD1 as D (5 bases). V dropped 5 bases and J dropped 1 base, with 15 bases sitting between them. The CDR3 totals 15 residues. Germline V gene data show CDR1 as SGHTA and CDR2 as FQGTGA. CDR3 bases: TGTGCCAGCAGCCCAAACCTGGGGCGATCCTACGAGCAGTACTTC. This codes for CASSPNLGRSYEQYF.

The chain is built from TRBV7-2 and TRBJ2-3; TRBD2 aligns across 8 bases. Germline loops: CDR1 SGHTA, CDR2 FQGNSA. J was trimmed by 2 bases and V by 7 bases; bases with no gene match: 8. There are 15 residues in the CDR3. CDR3 sequence: CASKRLAGFTDTQYF. The CDR3 region has the DNA TGTGCCAGCAAGAGGCTAGCGGGTTTCACAGATACGCAGTATTTT. The full variable domain, with the rest looked up from reference TRBV7-2 and TRBJ2-3, is GAGVSQSPSNKVTEKGKDVELRCDPISGHTALYWYRQSLGQGLEFLIYFQGNSAPDKSGLPSDRFSAERTGGSVSTLTIQRTQQEDSAVYLCASKRLAGFTDTQYFGPGTRLTVL.

The V call is TRBV28, the J call TRBJ2-5; tentatively, D is TRBD1 (6 bases). The germline V gene encodes CDR1 MDHEN and CDR2 SYDVKM. V lost 4 bases to trimming and J lost 5 bases, with 14 bases between them. The CDR3 runs to 14 residues. CDR3: CASSSRTESETQYF. CDR3 DNA sequence: TGTGCCAGCAGTTCCAGGACAGAGTCGGAGACCCAGTACTTC.

This sequence joins TRBV4-3 and TRBJ1-5; 10 nucleotides agree with TRBD1. The CDR3 covers 18 residues. CDR1 and CDR2 from the germline V gene are LGHNA and YSLEER. V was clipped by 3 bases and J by 3 bases; unmatched bases: 11. The CDR3 DNA sequence: TGCGCCAGCAGCCAGGATACCGGGACAGGGGCCCTCAATCAGCCCCAGCATTTT. Residues: CASSQDTGTGALNQPQHF.

The chain combines TRBV7-3 with TRBJ2-3; 9 bases map to TRBD2. The trim removed 0 bases at V and 2 bases at J, leaving 12 bases unmatched. The CDR3 length is 19 residues. Germline CDR1 reads SGHTA; CDR2 reads FQGTGA. In DNA, the CDR3 is TGTGCCAGCAGCTTAACTGTCGGAAGGGGCGGGAGGGTCACAGATACGCAGTATTTT. This sequence encodes CASSLTVGRGGRVTDTQYF.

The chain recombines TRBV28 with TRBJ2-7; 7 bases line up with TRBD2. Germline V gene data show CDR1 as MDHEN and CDR2 as SYDVKM. V lost 3 bases and J lost 3; bases outside the gene matches: 14. CDR3 size: 17 residues. CDR3 residues: CASSFRLAPPPVYEQYF. The CDR3 DNA reads as TGTGCCAGCAGTTTCCGACTAGCTCCTCCGCCCGTCTACGAGCAGTACTTC.

The chain joins TRBV9 to TRBJ1-1, with D hard to call. The CDR3 has 14 amino acids. Deletions cut 0 bases from V and 3 bases from J, with 9 bases between. In germline, CDR1 is SGDLS, CDR2 YYNGEE. CDR3: CASSVAGGDTEAFF. The CDR3 region has the DNA TGTGCCAGCAGCGTAGCGGGAGGTGACACTGAAGCTTTCTTT.

The DNA for the CDR3 is TGTGCCACCTCTAAGGGACAGGGATACACCGGGGAGCTGTTTTTT. The encoded protein is CATSKGQGYTGELFF. The rearrangement uses TRBV25-1 and TRBJ2-2; 9 nucleotides align to TRBD1. With 10 bases clipped from V and 3 bases from J, the junction kept 9 bases outside the gene matches. The germline CDR1 and CDR2 sequences are MGHDK and SYGVNS. This CDR3 has 15 amino acids.

The chain recombines TRBV7-9 with TRBJ2-7; 10 bases map to TRBD2. Germline V gene data show CDR1 as SEHNR and CDR2 as FQNEAQ (reference sequence). The CDR3 length is 14 residues. V was clipped by 4 bases and J by 9 bases; unmatched bases: 9. CDR3 protein: CASSSQREGLGQYF. CDR3 DNA sequence: TGTGCCAGCAGCTCACAGCGGGAGGGTCTAGGGCAGTACTTC.

The chain uses TRBV5-1 and TRBJ2-7; the D gene is possibly TRBD2 (5 bases). CDR1 and CDR2 (germline): SGHRS, YFSETQ. V was cut by 4 bases and J by 2 bases, with 19 bases left in between. The CDR3 runs to 16 residues. CDR3 DNA: TGCGCCAGCAGCGCGGGTTCTGGGGATAGGGCCTACGAGCAGTACTTC. As protein: CASSAGSGDRAYEQYF.

V usage is TRBV5-4 and J usage is TRBJ2-7; 7 nucleotides line up with TRBD2. Per germline, CDR1 SGHNT and CDR2 YYREEE (reference sequence). The J segment lost 4 bases and the V segment lost 3 bases, leaving 10 bases of the junction unmatched. The CDR3 is 15 residues long. The CDR3 is CASSSGRGLHYEQYF. The CDR3 DNA reads TGTGCCAGCAGCTCCGGGCGGGGACTACATTACGAGCAGTACTTC.

This sequence joins TRBV7-3 and TRBJ2-1; 10 bases are a match to TRBD2. Trimming at V came to 5 bases and at J to 2 bases, leaving 6 bases not matched to a gene. CDR3 size: 16 residues. Germline V gene lookup returns CDR1 SGHTA and CDR2 FQGTGA. The CDR3 DNA sequence: TGTGCCAGCAGCCTGCGGACTAGCGGAACCTACAATGAGCAGTTCTTC. Amino acid sequence: CASSLRTSGTYNEQFF. Full variable domain (missing parts from reference TRBV7-3 and TRBJ2-1): GAGVSQTPSNKVTEKGKYVELRCDPISGHTALYWYRQSLGQGPEFLIYFQGTGAADDSGLPNDRFFAVRPEGSVSTLKIQRTERGDSAVYLCASSLRTSGTYNEQFFGPGTRLTVL.

The genes are TRBV27 and TRBJ2-1, with 11 bases matching TRBD2. The V segment lost 5 bases and the J segment 7 bases; nucleotides outside the gene matches: 7. The CDR3 consists of 15 residues. Looked up from germline, CDR1 is MNHEY and CDR2 is SMNVEV (reference sequence). This chain's CDR3 is CASSLGSSGRNEQFF. The CDR3 coding sequence is TGTGCCAGCAGTCTCGGCTCTAGCGGGAGGAATGAGCAGTTCTTC.